The present entry profiles one TCR beta chain with its context. As yet, its antigen is unknown. Produced via immunoSEQ multiplex PCR; TCRdb's table is partial and in-frame only. The table shows hundreds of thousands of clones, with roughly 90% occurring only once. This specimen comes from a study of Ad26.COV2.S vaccination and SARS-CoV-2 variants. Study findings and constraints: Analyses of TCR breadth and depth may have underestimated total T cell responses. Comparability of non-spike TCR breadth was observed across vaccine and placebo recipients.

CDR3 length equals 15 residues. Germline CDR1 DFQATT, CDR2 SNEGSKA (reference sequence). V lost 3 bases and J lost 0, with 14 bases in between. Treatment of the sample: around 19 received Ad26.COV2.S at low or high dose, single or two shots; five or six received placebo; per-sample allocation not given. Repertoires come from day 63 after the first vaccine or placebo injection. The TCR originated in a person aged 18-60 years who received the Ad26.COV2.S COVID-19 vaccine or a placebo. This specimen was peripheral blood, taken in a trial of Ad26.COV2.S vaccine versus placebo. The chain is built from TRBV20-1 and TRBJ1-1; D remains ambiguous. The CDR3 DNA reads TGCAGTGCTAGTTGGCAGCTTACCTTGAACACTGAAGCTTTCTTT. It translates to CSASWQLTLNTEAFF.